This T cell receptor beta chain originates from a study of radiotherapy plus CTLA-4 blockade in lung cancer. Profiling relied on immunoSEQ multiplex PCR, and the TCRdb table lists in-frame clones only, not all of them. The sample includes approximately 94,000 clones, roughly 80% of them seen just once. Germline-derived CDR1 and CDR2 are LNHNV and YYDKDF (reference sequence). The CDR3 sequence is 16 residues long. V gave up 0 bases and J gave up 1 base, with 13 bases separating them. The origin of this receptor is a human donor with non-small cell lung cancer that progressed on radiotherapy plus ipilimumab. This sample comprised peripheral blood, obtained from a patient treated with radiotherapy plus ipilimumab. The rearrangement links TRBV15 to TRBJ2-7, with D hard to call. The DNA of the CDR3 is TGTGCCACCAGCAGAGATCTAGGAGTAACGTCCTACGAGCAGTACTTC. Residues: CATSRDLGVTSYEQYF. Supplemented by reference TRBV15 and TRBJ2-7, the full variable domain reads DAMVIQNPRYQVTQFGKPVTLSCSQTLNHNVMYWYQQKSSQAPKLLFHYYDKDFNNEADTPDNFQSRRPNTSFCFLDIRSPGLGDTAMYLCATSRDLGVTSYEQYFGPGTRLTVT.